This entry lists 4 T cell receptor beta chains sequenced from one sample in a study of OX40 agonist ivuxolimab in advanced cancers. Method: immunoSEQ multiplex PCR; TCRdb's copy keeps in-frame clones and lacks some. The data hold 60,000 to 80,000 clones, with 81% observed a single time. The specimen was CD4+ or CD8+ T cells sorted from blood, collected in a trial of the OX40 agonist ivuxolimab. These receptor sequences come from an adult with an advanced solid tumor such as melanoma, head and neck, liver or kidney cancer.

The gene calls are TRBV7-3 and TRBJ1-5; 7 bases map to TRBD1. The germline gives CDR1 SGHTA, CDR2 FQGTGA. J gave up 4 bases and V 9 bases, and 6 bases lay outside the gene matches. This CDR3 has 13 residues. CDR3 protein: CASVPGGNQPQHF. The CDR3, as DNA: TGTGCCAGTGTTCCAGGGGGAAATCAGCCCCAGCATTTT.

The chain couples TRBV30 to TRBJ1-1, with unresolved D. The ends were cut back, 1 base at V and 4 bases at J, with 10 bases in the middle. Germline CDR1 GTSNPN, CDR2 SVGIG (reference sequence). This CDR3 spans 13 amino acids. CDR3 in amino acids: CAWSAGWGTEAFF. DNA for the CDR3: TGTGCCTGGAGTGCCGGGTGGGGCACTGAAGCTTTCTTT. Full variable domain (rest looked up from reference TRBV30 and TRBJ1-1): SQTIHQWPATLVQPVGSPLSLECTVEGTSNPNLYWYRQAAGRGLQLLFYSVGIGQISSEVPQNLSASRPQDRQFILSSKKLLLSDSGFYLCAWSAGWGTEAFFGQGTRLTVV.

The gene calls are TRBV7-2 and TRBJ2-7, with D possibly matching TRBD1 (5 bases). The germline V and J ends were trimmed by 1 base and 0 bases, with 10 bases remaining between them. This CDR3 is 15 amino acids long. Germline CDR1 is SGHTA and CDR2 is FQGNSA. The CDR3: CASSLEVRDSYEQYF. CDR3 DNA sequence: TGTGCCAGCAGCTTAGAAGTCAGGGACTCCTACGAGCAGTACTTC.

This rearrangement joins TRBV7-2 to TRBJ2-3; D remains unclear. CDR3 size: 14 residues. Deletions cut 5 bases from V and 0 bases from J, with 9 bases between. In germline, CDR1 is SGHTA, CDR2 FQGNSA. CDR3 residues: CASSIQGSTDTQYF. The CDR3 coding sequence is TGTGCCAGCAGCATACAAGGGAGCACAGATACGCAGTATTTT.